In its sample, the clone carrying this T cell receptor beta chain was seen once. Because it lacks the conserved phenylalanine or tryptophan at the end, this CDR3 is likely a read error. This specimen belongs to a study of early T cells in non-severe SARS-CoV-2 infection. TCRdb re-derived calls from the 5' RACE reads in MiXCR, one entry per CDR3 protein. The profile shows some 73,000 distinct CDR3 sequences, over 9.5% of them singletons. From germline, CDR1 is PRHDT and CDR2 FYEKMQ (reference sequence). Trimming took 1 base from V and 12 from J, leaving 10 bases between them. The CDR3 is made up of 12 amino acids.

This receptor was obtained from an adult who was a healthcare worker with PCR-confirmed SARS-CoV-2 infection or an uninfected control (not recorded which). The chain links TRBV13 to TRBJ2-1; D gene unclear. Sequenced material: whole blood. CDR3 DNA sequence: TGTGCCAGCAGCTTAGAGTCAGCTGGGCAGTTCTAC. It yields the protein CASSLESAGQFY.